This T cell receptor beta chain originates from a study of cytomegalovirus exposure and HLA in healthy donors. Study-wide results and limits: TCR beta sequences reportedly predicted the HLA-A and HLA-B alleles of most subjects accurately.

Germline V gene data show CDR1 as MGHRA and CDR2 as YSYEKL. V was cut by 3 bases and J by 1 base, with 12 bases left in between. The CDR3 has 15 residues. As regards this clone: The antigen is undetermined.

Primers: 60 Vbeta forward and 13 Jbeta reverse. Data came from immunoSEQ multiplex PCR; TCRdb stores just in-frame clones and leaves some out. The top ten clones hold about 1.7% of a sample with about 250,000 clones, over 90% of them seen once. The sequence came from a girl aged 2-9 years in good health and CMV-seronegative. The sequencing sample was made of PBMCs. The genes are TRBV4-1 and TRBJ1-1; weak D call: TRBD1 (5 bases). CDR3 region: CASSQGWGANTEAFF. DNA of the CDR3: TGCGCCAGCAGCCAGGGGTGGGGCGCGAACACTGAAGCTTTCTTT.